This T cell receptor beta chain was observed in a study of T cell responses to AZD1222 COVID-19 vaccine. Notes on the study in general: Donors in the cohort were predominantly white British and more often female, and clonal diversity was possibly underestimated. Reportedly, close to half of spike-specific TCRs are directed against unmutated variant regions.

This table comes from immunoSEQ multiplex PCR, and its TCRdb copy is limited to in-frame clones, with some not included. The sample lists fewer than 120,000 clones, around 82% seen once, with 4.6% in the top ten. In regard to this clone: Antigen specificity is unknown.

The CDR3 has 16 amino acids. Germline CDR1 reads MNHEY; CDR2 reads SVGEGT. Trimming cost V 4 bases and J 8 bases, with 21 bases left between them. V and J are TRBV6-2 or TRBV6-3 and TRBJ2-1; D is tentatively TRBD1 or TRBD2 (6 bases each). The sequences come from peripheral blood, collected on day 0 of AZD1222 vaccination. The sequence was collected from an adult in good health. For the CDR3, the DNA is TGTGCCAGCAGTTCCTCGAGGGGGGCCCCACTGGATGAGCAGTTCTTC. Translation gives CASSSSRGAPLDEQFF.